The 24 T cell receptor beta chains given below trace back to one sample, sequenced in a study of shared clonotypes between healthy human individuals. TCRdb's table, derived via immunoSEQ multiplex PCR, lists solely in-frame clones and lacks some. The data contain about 480,000 clones, around 79% of them seen just once; the ten biggest clones take up around an eighth. The material sequenced was PBMCs. Every receptor here comes from a woman in her 40s in good health. Some clones in this sample may be carry-over from other donors' samples.

The chain has TRBV19 and TRBJ2-2, with 14 nucleotides matching TRBD2. The ends lost 7 bases at V and 5 bases at J; junction bases unmatched: 9. This CDR3 has 17 residues. Germline CDR1 and CDR2: LNHDA and SQIVND (reference sequence). The CDR3 protein is CASTRTSGRFRTGELFF. CDR3 nucleotide sequence: TGTGCCAGTACCCGGACTAGCGGGAGGTTTCGTACCGGGGAGCTGTTTTTT.

This clone was seen at least ten times. The genes are TRBV28 and TRBJ2-7; D is tentatively TRBD1 or TRBD2 (5 bases each). V lost 5 bases, J lost 5 bases, and 19 bases lay in between. Germline-derived CDR1 and CDR2 are MDHEN and SYDVKM. CDR3 length: 15 amino acids. This CDR3 reads CASSPSGTELNEQYF. Here the CDR3 DNA reads TGTGCCAGCAGTCCTTCCGGGACGGAGTTAAACGAGCAGTACTTC.

The CDR3 DNA reads TGCGCCAGCAGCCCCCGGTGGGGGGCGGCTGGGGCCAACGTCCTGACTTTC. It codes for CASSPRWGAAGANVLTF. V usage is TRBV5-1 and J usage is TRBJ2-6; either TRBD1 or TRBD2 may fit D (6 bases each). V lost 4 bases, J lost 2 bases, and 16 bases lay in between. Germline V lookup: CDR1 SGHRS, CDR2 YFSETQ. This CDR3 comprises 17 residues.

On this clone: Other DNA sequences in this sample translate to the same CDR3. The chain has TRBV29-1 and TRBJ2-2; TRBD2 is a possible D gene (6 bases). V lost 5 bases and J 4 bases, leaving 11 bases between the germline ends. From germline, CDR1 is SQVTM and CDR2 ANQGSEA. CDR3 length: 13 amino acids. The CDR3 protein is CSVNTGGTGELFF. The DNA for the CDR3 is TGCAGCGTTAACACCGGGGGCACCGGGGAGCTGTTTTTT.

The chain uses TRBV4-2 and TRBJ1-4, with D possibly matching TRBD1 (5 bases). The CDR3 runs to 15 residues. The V and J ends lost 0 bases and 8 bases respectively, with 13 bases between them. Germline loops: CDR1 LGHNA, CDR2 YNFKEQ. CDR3 sequence: CASSQEGGAGEKLFF. The DNA for the CDR3 is TGTGCCAGCAGCCAAGAGGGAGGGGCTGGGGAAAAACTGTTTTTT.

CDR3 amino acids: CASSKVRSGHIYEQYF. CDR3 nucleotide sequence: TGTGCCAGCAGCAAAGTCAGATCGGGACATATCTACGAGCAGTACTTC. The chain recombines TRBV21-1 with TRBJ2-7; TRBD1 is the table's D call and was not checked against the DNA. TRBV21-1 is a pseudogene segment. The CDR3 is made up of 16 amino acids.

V gene TRBV7-6 combines with J gene TRBJ2-7, with D uncertain. V shed 0 bases and J shed 5 bases, with 11 bases lying between them. CDR3 size: 14 residues. Germline assignment: CDR1 SGHVS and CDR2 FNYEAQ. CDR3 coding DNA: TGTGCCAGCAGCTTAGCAGGGTCTTACCACGAGCAGTACTTC. Translating it yields CASSLAGSYHEQYF.

This chain's CDR3 is CASRRGLAEAGSYEQYF. The CDR3 DNA sequence: TGTGCCAGCAGGCGAGGACTAGCGGAAGCCGGGTCCTACGAGCAGTACTTC. The rearrangement links TRBV5-6 to TRBJ2-7; 10 bases align to TRBD2. With 5 bases clipped from V and 1 base from J, the junction kept 12 bases outside the gene matches. CDR1 is SGHDT, CDR2 YYEEEE, per germline. The CDR3 runs 17 residues.

The J gene is TRBJ2-7, the V gene TRBV2; D is possibly TRBD1 (5 bases). This CDR3 comprises 13 residues. Trimming left V 8 bases short and J 3 bases short, with 14 bases between. Germline V gives CDR1 SNHLY, CDR2 FYNNEI. In nucleotides, the CDR3 is TGTGCCAGCCTTAATGTGGACAACTACGAGCAGTACTTC. The encoded protein is CASLNVDNYEQYF.

V and J are TRBV7-6 and TRBJ2-5; 14 positions match TRBD2. CDR3 length equals 15 residues. Germline V gene lookup returns CDR1 SGHVS and CDR2 FNYEAQ. The V gene end was trimmed by 4 bases and the J gene end by 2 bases; junction bases not matched to a gene: 0. The CDR3 DNA follows: TGTGCCAGCAGCTGGACTAGCGGGAGGCAAGAGACCCAGTACTTC. This gives the protein CASSWTSGRQETQYF.

The chain carries TRBV13 and TRBJ2-2; D is uncertain. V gave up 0 bases and J gave up 2 bases, with 7 bases separating them. The CDR3 extends over 15 amino acids. Germline CDR1 PRHDT, CDR2 FYEKMQ (reference sequence). In DNA form, the CDR3 reads TGTGCCAGCAGCTTAGGCCGGAGAAACACCGGGGAGCTGTTTTTT. It yields the protein CASSLGRRNTGELFF.

The chain employs TRBV7-9 and TRBJ2-1, with TRBD2 identical over 9 bases. This CDR3 contains 16 residues. The germline CDR1 and CDR2 sequences are SEHNR and FQNEAQ (reference sequence). J gave up 6 bases and V 3 bases, and 9 bases lay outside the gene matches. DNA for the CDR3: TGTGCCAGCAGCTTGGGACTAGCAAGTCCCACCAATGAGCAGTTCTTC. Translating gives CASSLGLASPTNEQFF.

There are many counts of this clone. The chain joins TRBV5-1 to TRBJ2-1, with D tentatively TRBD1 (6 bases). The CDR3 consists of 14 residues. Germline CDR1 reads SGHRS; CDR2 reads YFSETQ. V gave up 4 bases and J gave up 1 base, with 9 bases separating them. In nucleotides, the CDR3 is TGCGCCAGCAGCGAAGGGACATCCTACAATGAGCAGTTCTTC. It encodes CASSEGTSYNEQFF.

This rearrangement joins TRBV5-5 to TRBJ2-5, with a weak D call TRBD1 (6 bases). Trimming stripped 3 bases from V and 5 bases from J, with 14 bases between. Germline loops: CDR1 SGHKS, CDR2 YYEKEE (reference sequence). The CDR3 length is 14 residues. CDR3 bases: TGTGCCAGCAGCTCTAGGGGGAGTCGGGAGACCCAGTACTTC. Amino acid sequence: CASSSRGSRETQYF.

The CDR3 sequence: CASSPRTGQLQDGYTF. CDR3 bases: TGTGCCAGCTCACCCCGCACTGGACAGTTACAGGATGGCTACACCTTC. This chain joins TRBV18 and TRBJ1-2; weak D call: TRBD1 (6 bases). The germline V gene encodes CDR1 KGHSH and CDR2 LQKENI. V gave up 3 bases and J gave up 6 bases, with 20 bases separating them. This CDR3 has 16 amino acids.

The sample holds many counts of this clone. The genes are TRBV19 and TRBJ2-2; D possibly matches TRBD1 or TRBD2 (5 bases each). The V and J ends lost 4 bases and 4 bases respectively, with 13 bases between them. This CDR3 contains 15 residues. The germline V gene encodes CDR1 LNHDA and CDR2 SQIVND (reference sequence). The CDR3 DNA reads as TGTGCCAGTAGTACGTGGGGGAGTGGCACCGGGGAGCTGTTTTTT. This codes for CASSTWGSGTGELFF.

This clone occurred many times. This sequence joins TRBV2 and TRBJ2-1; 8 bases map to TRBD1. The CDR3 has 13 residues. The ends lost 5 bases at V and 4 bases at J; junction bases unmatched: 1. The germline CDR1 and CDR2 sequences are SNHLY and FYNNEI. The CDR3 spells CASSRDRYNEQFF. For the CDR3, the DNA is TGTGCCAGCAGTAGGGACAGGTACAATGAGCAGTTCTTC. The full variable domain, in which reference TRBV2 and TRBJ2-1 provide the parts outside the CDR3, is EPEVTQTPSHQVTQMGQEVILRCVPISNHLYFYWYRQILGQKVEFLVSFYNNEISEKSEIFDDQFSVERPDGSNFTLKIRSTKLEDSAMYFCASSRDRYNEQFFGPGTRLTVL.

The chain carries TRBV28 and TRBJ1-3, with D hard to call. Trimming removed 7 bases at V and 1 base at J, with 11 bases between. The CDR3 runs 14 residues. The germline V gene encodes CDR1 MDHEN and CDR2 SYDVKM. This CDR3 reads CASTRDMSGNTIYF. The DNA for the CDR3 is TGTGCCAGCACCCGGGATATGTCTGGAAACACCATATATTTT.

V and J are TRBV7-8 and TRBJ2-7; a weak D match, TRBD2 (7 bases). The CDR3 runs 17 residues. Germline CDR1 and CDR2: SGHVS and FQNEAQ. Trimming took off 1 base at V and 3 bases at J, with 19 bases between the two ends. CDR3 DNA sequence: TGTGCCAGCAGCTTAGATTGGGGGGGACAAATAGTCTACGAGCAGTACTTC. It codes for CASSLDWGGQIVYEQYF.

The chain has TRBV27 and TRBJ2-7, with TRBD2 as a possible D gene (6 bases). V lost 5 bases, J lost 2 bases, and 13 bases lay in between. This CDR3 is built from 14 residues. CDR1 and CDR2 (germline): MNHEY, SMNVEV (reference sequence). This CDR3 is CASSRSGDPYEQYF. DNA for the CDR3: TGTGCCAGCAGTAGATCGGGGGACCCCTACGAGCAGTACTTC.

The CDR3 DNA reads as TGTGCCAGCTCACCCCGGACAGGAGCAGGTAGTGAAAAACTGTTTTTT. This sequence encodes CASSPRTGAGSEKLFF. The rearrangement links TRBV18 to TRBJ1-4, with TRBD1 matching 7 bases. The V gene's germline CDR1 is KGHSH and CDR2 LQKENI. This CDR3 is 16 amino acids long. V dropped 3 bases and J dropped 7; count of bases not matched to a gene: 11.

V and J are TRBV18 and TRBJ2-7; 8 nucleotides align to TRBD2. The J segment lost 0 bases and the V segment lost 3 bases, leaving 7 bases of the junction unmatched. CDR3 size: 16 residues. The germline gives CDR1 KGHSH, CDR2 LQKENI. CDR3 amino acids: CASSPTRAGASYEQYF. In DNA form, the CDR3 reads TGTGCCAGCTCACCGACTCGAGCGGGAGCCTCCTACGAGCAGTACTTC.

The chain is built from TRBV19 and TRBJ2-7; 10 bases line up with TRBD2. The CDR3 is 16 amino acids. The V gene end was trimmed by 9 bases and the J gene end by 0 bases; junction bases not matched to a gene: 11. In germline, CDR1 is LNHDA, CDR2 SQIVND (reference sequence). The CDR3 reads CARTRGTSASSYEQYF. The CDR3 coding sequence is TGTGCCAGAACCCGAGGGACTAGCGCAAGCTCCTACGAGCAGTACTTC.

This clone was seen only a few times. The V gene is TRBV6-1, the J gene TRBJ2-2; unclear D gene. Germline CDR1 reads MNHNS; CDR2 reads SASEGT. CDR3 length: 14 amino acids. With 1 base removed from V and 2 bases from J, the gap between germline ends came to 5 bases. The CDR3 loop is CASSEEPNTGELFF. The CDR3 nucleotides read TGTGCCAGCAGTGAAGAACCTAACACCGGGGAGCTGTTTTTT.